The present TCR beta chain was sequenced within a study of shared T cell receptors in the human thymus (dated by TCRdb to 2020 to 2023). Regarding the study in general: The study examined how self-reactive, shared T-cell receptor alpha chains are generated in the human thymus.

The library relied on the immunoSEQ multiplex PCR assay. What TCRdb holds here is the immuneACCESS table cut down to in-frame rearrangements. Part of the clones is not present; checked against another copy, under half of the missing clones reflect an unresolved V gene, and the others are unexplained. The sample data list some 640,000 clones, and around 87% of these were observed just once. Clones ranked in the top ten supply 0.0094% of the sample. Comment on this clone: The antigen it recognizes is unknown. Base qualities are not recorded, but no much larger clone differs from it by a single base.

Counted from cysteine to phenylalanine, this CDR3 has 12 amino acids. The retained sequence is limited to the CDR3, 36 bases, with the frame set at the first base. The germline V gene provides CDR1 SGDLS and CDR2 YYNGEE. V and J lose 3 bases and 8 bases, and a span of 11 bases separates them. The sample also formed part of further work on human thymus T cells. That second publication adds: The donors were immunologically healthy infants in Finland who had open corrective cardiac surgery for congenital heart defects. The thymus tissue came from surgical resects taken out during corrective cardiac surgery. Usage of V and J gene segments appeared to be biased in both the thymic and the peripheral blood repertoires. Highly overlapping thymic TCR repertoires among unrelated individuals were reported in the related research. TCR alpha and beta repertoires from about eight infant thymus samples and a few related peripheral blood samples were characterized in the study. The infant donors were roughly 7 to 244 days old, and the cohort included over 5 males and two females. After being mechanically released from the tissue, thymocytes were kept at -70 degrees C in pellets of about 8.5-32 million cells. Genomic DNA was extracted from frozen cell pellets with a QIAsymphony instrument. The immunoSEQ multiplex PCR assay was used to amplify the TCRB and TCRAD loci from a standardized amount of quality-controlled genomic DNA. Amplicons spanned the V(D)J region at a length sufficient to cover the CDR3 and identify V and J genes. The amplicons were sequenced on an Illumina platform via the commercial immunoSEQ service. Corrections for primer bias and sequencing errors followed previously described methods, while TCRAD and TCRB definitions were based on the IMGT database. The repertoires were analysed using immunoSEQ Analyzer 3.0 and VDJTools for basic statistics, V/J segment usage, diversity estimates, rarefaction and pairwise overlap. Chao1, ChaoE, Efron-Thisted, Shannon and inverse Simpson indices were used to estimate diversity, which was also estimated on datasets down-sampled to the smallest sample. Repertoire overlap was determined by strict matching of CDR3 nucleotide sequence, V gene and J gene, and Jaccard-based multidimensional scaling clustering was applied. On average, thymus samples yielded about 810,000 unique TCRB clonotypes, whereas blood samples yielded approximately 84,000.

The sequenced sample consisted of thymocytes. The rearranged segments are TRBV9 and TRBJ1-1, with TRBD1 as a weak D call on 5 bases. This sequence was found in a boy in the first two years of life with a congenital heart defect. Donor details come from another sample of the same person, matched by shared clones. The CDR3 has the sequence CASSGMGGEAFF. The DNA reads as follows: TGTGCCAGCAGCGGAATGGGGGGGGAAGCTTTCTTT. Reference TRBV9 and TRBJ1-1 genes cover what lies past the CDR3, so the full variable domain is DSGVTQTPKHLITATGQRVTLRCSPRSGDLSVYWYQQSLDQGLQFLIQYYNGEERAKGNILERFSAQQFPDLHSELNLSSLELGDSALYFCASSGMGGEAFFGQGTRLTVV.